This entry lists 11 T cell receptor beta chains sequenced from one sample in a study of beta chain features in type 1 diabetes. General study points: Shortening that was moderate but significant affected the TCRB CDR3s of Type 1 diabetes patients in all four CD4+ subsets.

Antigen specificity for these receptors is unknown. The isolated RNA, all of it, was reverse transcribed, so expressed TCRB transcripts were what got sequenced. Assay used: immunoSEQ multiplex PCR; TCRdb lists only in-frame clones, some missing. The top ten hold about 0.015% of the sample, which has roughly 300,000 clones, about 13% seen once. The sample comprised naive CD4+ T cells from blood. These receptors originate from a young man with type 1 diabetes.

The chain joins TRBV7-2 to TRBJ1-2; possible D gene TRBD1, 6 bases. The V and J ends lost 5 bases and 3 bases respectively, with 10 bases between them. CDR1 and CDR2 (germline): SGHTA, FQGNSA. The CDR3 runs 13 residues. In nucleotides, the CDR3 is TGTGCCAGCAGCCTTCGACAGGACTATGGCTACACCTTC. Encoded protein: CASSLRQDYGYTF.

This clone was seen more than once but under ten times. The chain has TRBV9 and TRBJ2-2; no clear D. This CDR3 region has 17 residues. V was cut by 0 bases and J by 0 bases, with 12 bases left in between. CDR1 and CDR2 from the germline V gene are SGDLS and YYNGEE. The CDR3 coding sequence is TGTGCCAGCAGCGTAGAATCGAGGAGCGCGAACACCGGGGAGCTGTTTTTT. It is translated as CASSVESRSANTGELFF.

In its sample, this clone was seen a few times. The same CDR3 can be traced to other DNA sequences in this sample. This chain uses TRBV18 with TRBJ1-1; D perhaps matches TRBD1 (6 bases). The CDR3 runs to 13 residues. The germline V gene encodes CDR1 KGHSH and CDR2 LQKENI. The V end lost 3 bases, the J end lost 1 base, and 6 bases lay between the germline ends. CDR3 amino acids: CASSPGQNTEAFF. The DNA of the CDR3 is TGTGCCAGCTCACCGGGACAGAACACTGAAGCTTTCTTT.

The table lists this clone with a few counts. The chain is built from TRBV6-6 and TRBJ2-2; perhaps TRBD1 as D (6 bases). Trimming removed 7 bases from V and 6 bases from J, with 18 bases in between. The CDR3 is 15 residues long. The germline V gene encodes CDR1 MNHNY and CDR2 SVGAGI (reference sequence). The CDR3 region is CASITGMSRPGELFF. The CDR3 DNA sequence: TGTGCCAGCATCACAGGGATGAGTAGGCCCGGGGAGCTGTTTTTT.

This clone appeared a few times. The CDR3 nucleotides are TGTGCCAGCAGCTTGCACGGGACACCAAGCACAGATACGCAGTATTTT. It codes for CASSLHGTPSTDTQYF. The chain has TRBV7-2 and TRBJ2-3; TRBD1 might be the D (6 bases). This CDR3 contains 16 residues. Trimming left V 3 bases short and J 0 bases short, with 13 bases between. Germline loops: CDR1 SGHTA, CDR2 FQGNSA.

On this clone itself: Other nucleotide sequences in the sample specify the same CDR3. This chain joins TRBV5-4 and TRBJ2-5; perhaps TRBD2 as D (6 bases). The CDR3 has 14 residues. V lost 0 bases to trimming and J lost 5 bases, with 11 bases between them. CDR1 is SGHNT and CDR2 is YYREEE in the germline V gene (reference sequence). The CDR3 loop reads CASSLGQGGETQYF. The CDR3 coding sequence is TGTGCCAGCAGCTTGGGTCAGGGAGGCGAGACCCAGTACTTC.

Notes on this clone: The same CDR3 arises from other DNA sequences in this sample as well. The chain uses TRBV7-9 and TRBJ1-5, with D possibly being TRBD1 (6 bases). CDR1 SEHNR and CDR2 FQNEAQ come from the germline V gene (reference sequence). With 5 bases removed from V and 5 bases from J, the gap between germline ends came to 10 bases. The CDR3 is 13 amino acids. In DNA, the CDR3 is TGTGCCAGCAGCCTACAGGGCGATCAGCCCCAGCATTTT. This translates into CASSLQGDQPQHF.

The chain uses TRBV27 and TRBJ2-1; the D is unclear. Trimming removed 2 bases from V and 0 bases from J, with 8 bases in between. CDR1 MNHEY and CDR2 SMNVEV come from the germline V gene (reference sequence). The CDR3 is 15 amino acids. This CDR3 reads CASSLTLSSYNEQFF. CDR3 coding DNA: TGTGCCAGCAGTTTAACTCTGAGCTCCTACAATGAGCAGTTCTTC.

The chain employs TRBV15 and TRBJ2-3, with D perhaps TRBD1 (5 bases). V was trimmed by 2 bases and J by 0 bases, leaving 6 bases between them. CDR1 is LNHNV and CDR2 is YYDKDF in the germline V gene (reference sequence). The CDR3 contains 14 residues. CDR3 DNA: TGTGCCACCAGCAGAAGGACAAGCACAGATACGCAGTATTTT. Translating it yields CATSRRTSTDTQYF.

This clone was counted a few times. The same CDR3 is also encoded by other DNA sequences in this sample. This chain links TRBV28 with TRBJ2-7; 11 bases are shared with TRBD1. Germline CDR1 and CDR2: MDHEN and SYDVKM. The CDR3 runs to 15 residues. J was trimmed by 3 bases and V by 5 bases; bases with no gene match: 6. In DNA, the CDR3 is TGTGCCAGCAGTCTTCCGGGACAGGGGGGCTACGAGCAGTACTTC. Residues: CASSLPGQGGYEQYF.

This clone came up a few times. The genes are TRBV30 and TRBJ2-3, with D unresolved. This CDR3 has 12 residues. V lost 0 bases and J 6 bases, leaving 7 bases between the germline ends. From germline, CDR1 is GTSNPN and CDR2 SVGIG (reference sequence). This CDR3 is CAWSVQVDTQYF. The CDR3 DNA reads TGTGCCTGGAGTGTTCAGGTGGATACGCAGTATTTT. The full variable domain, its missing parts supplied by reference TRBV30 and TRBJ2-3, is SQTIHQWPATLVQPVGSPLSLECTVEGTSNPNLYWYRQAAGRGLQLLFYSVGIGQISSEVPQNLSASRPQDRQFILSSKKLLLSDSGFYLCAWSVQVDTQYFGPGTRLTVL.